The clone carrying this TCR beta chain was detected a few times. Its antigen is currently unknown. These donors were members of the roughly 110-subject validation cohort, a group separate from the approximately 670-subject first cohort. This record comes from a study of cytomegalovirus exposure and HLA in healthy donors. Background on the study: A later analysis reported the same platform for the roughly 120 validation repertoires and the approximately 640 first-cohort repertoires.

Clones were sequenced by immunoSEQ multiplex PCR, and TCRdb holds only the in-frame ones, with some missing. This sample has some 240,000 clones, with 80% to 90% found just once. Broader study findings: Whilst most TCR sequences proved rare, a subset of public TCRs occurred across many donors. The listing of about 150 TCR beta chains classed them as cytomegalovirus-associated.

This CDR3 has 14 residues. V lost 10 bases, J lost 4 bases, and 8 bases stayed unmatched. The germline gives CDR1 SNHLY, CDR2 FYNNEI. This chain links TRBV2 with TRBJ2-2, with 8 bases matching TRBD1. The sequenced material came from PBMCs. The clonotype was recovered from a woman younger than 35 in good health and CMV-seropositive. CDR3 amino acids: CATPDRGLTGELFF. CDR3 DNA: TGTGCCACCCCCGACAGGGGTCTCACCGGGGAGCTGTTTTTT.